A selection of T cell receptor beta chains follows, all from one sample in a study of T cells after yellow fever vaccination. TCRdb analysed the 5' RACE reads with MiXCR anew, one entry per CDR3 protein. The repertoire holds about 310,000 distinct CDR3 sequences, with around 4% as singletons. Specimen: PBMCs, collected on the day of the yellow fever booster vaccination. These receptors were taken from a man between 18 and 29 years old who received the YFV17D yellow fever vaccine. CDR3s include the opening cysteine and the closing phenylalanine or tryptophan. D genes are given only for firm matches. The size entry is marked missing in some rows and otherwise reads once, few, many or a size class.

clone size	CDR3 length	D gene	V gene	J gene	CDR3 DNA	CDR3 protein
.	15	.	TRBV6-5	TRBJ2-3	TGTGCCAGCAGTTACCAGGACTGGAGCACAGATACGCAGTATTTT	CASSYQDWSTDTQYF
.	18	TRBD1	TRBV6-6	TRBJ1-5	TGTGCCAGCAGCTATACCCGGGACAGGAGAAATAGCAATCAGCCCCAGCATTTT	CASSYTRDRRNSNQPQHF
.	19	TRBD1	TRBV7-9	TRBJ1-3	TGTGCCAGCAGCTCGAATACCGGGACAGGGGACTTCTATGGAAACACCATATATTTT	CASSSNTGTGDFYGNTIYF
many	12	TRBD1	TRBV7-3	TRBJ1-2	TGTGCCAGCAGCTTAGGGACAGGCATCTACACCTTC	CASSLGTGIYTF
many	13	.	TRBV6-2/TRBV6-3	TRBJ2-7	TGTGCCAGCAACACGGCCCGGGTAGGCGAGCAGTACTTC	CASNTARVGEQYF
.	14	TRBD1	TRBV9	TRBJ2-7	TGTGCCAGCAACTCCGGGACAGGGCCCTACGAGCAGTACTTC	CASNSGTGPYEQYF
.	14	.	TRBV5-4	TRBJ1-5	TGTGCCAGCAGCTTGCAAGGGCACGGTCAGCCCCAGCATTTT	CASSLQGHGQPQHF
many	12	.	TRBV12-5	TRBJ2-7	TGTGCTAGTGCCTGGGTGACCTACGAGCAGTACTTC	CASAWVTYEQYF
few	15	TRBD1	TRBV5-1	TRBJ2-1	TGCGCCAGTGACTCGACAGGGAGCTCCTACAATGAGCAGTTCTTC	CASDSTGSSYNEQFF
few	14	TRBD2	TRBV7-9	TRBJ2-1	TGTGCCAGCAGCTTTAGCGGGGGGGCTTCTGAGCAGTTCTTC	CASSFSGGASEQFF
few	12	.	TRBV2	TRBJ2-5	TGTGCCAGCAGGCGGGACTTAGAGACCCAGTACTTC	CASRRDLETQYF
many	15	.	TRBV12-3/TRBV12-4	TRBJ1-2	TGTGCCAGCAGTTTAGTGATCAGCAATATCTATGGCTACACCTTC	CASSLVISNIYGYTF
many	14	.	TRBV12-3/TRBV12-4	TRBJ2-3	TGTGCCAGCAGTTTATCGGGGGCCACAGATACGCAGTATTTT	CASSLSGATDTQYF
.	15	TRBD1	TRBV30	TRBJ2-2	TGTGCCTGGAGTCGGACAGGGCGGATGAACGGGGAGCTGTTTTTT	CAWSRTGRMNGELFF
few	14	.	TRBV28	TRBJ1-6	TGTGCCAGCAGTTTAGGTCGTAATGACTCACCCCTCCACTTT	CASSLGRNDSPLHF
.	15	TRBD1	TRBV20-1	TRBJ2-1	TGCAGTGCTAGAGGTCTGGGGACAGGGGTTTTCGAGCAGTTCTTC	CSARGLGTGVFEQFF
.	15	.	TRBV9	TRBJ2-1	TGTGCCAGCAGCGTAGTGTGGGACCCGTACAATGAGCAGTTCTTC	CASSVVWDPYNEQFF
many	14	.	TRBV12-3/TRBV12-4	TRBJ2-1	TGTGCCAGCAGTTCGGGGGGCGTGAACAATGAGCAGTTCTTC	CASSSGGVNNEQFF
.	15	TRBD2	TRBV24-1	TRBJ2-2	TGTGCCACCAGGAGCGGGAAGGGCAACACCGGGGAGCTGTTTTTT	CATRSGKGNTGELFF
few	13	.	TRBV6-2/TRBV6-3	TRBJ2-1	TGTGCCAGCAGTCGATATACCCCCAATGAGCAGTTCTTC	CASSRYTPNEQFF
few	14	.	TRBV7-2	TRBJ1-6	TGTGCCAGCAGCTTAGCTGGATTTTATTCACCCCTCCACTTT	CASSLAGFYSPLHF
many	13	.	TRBV6-5	TRBJ2-1	TGTGCCAGCAGTCACTATCAGGGCAATGAGCAGTTCTTC	CASSHYQGNEQFF
many	15	TRBD1	TRBV29-1	TRBJ2-2	TGCAGCGTTGAGACGGGACAGGGTATCGCCGGGGAGCTGTTTTTT	CSVETGQGIAGELFF
few	18	.	TRBV20-1	TRBJ1-6	TGCAGTGCTAGGCTCACCAGGGGTGGGCTCTCCTATAATTCACCCCTCCACTTT	CSARLTRGGLSYNSPLHF
many	16	TRBD2	TRBV7-9	TRBJ2-3	TGTGCCAGCAGCCCGTTAGCGGGGGGGAGCGCAGATACGCAGTATTTT	CASSPLAGGSADTQYF
many	13	TRBD2	TRBV20-1	TRBJ2-2	TGCAGTGCTAGAACACTAGCGGGGGGGGAGCTGTTTTTT	CSARTLAGGELFF
many	16	TRBD1	TRBV4-3	TRBJ1-1	TGCGCCAGCAGCCAAGCGCCGGGACAGGGTACCTCTGAAGCTTTCTTT	CASSQAPGQGTSEAFF
many	14	.	TRBV5-5	TRBJ1-4	TGTGCCAGCAGCTCCTCGGACAGTTATGAAAAACTGTTTTTT	CASSSSDSYEKLFF
many	16	TRBD2	TRBV3-1	TRBJ2-7	TGTGCCAGCAGCCCGTTGGTAGCGGGGGACCCCTACGAGCAGTACTTC	CASSPLVAGDPYEQYF
many	18	TRBD1	TRBV6-2/TRBV6-3	TRBJ2-6	TGTGCCAGCAGTCGTAGCCGGGACAGGTGGACTGGGGCCAACGTCCTGACTTTC	CASSRSRDRWTGANVLTF
.	15	TRBD2	TRBV19	TRBJ2-4	TGTGCCAGTAGCCCGATGCTAGCGGGTCTAAACATTCAGTACTTC	CASSPMLAGLNIQYF
.	15	TRBD2	TRBV20-1	TRBJ2-3	TGCAGTGCCTCCGGTAGCGGGGGGAGTACAGATACGCAGTATTTT	CSASGSGGSTDTQYF
many	14	.	TRBV19	TRBJ1-5	TGTGCCAGTAGTATTAGGGGTGGCAATCAGCCCCAGCATTTT	CASSIRGGNQPQHF
few	16	.	TRBV6-1	TRBJ1-2	TGTGCCAGCAGCGGACAGCGTGTACTTTCTAACTATGGCTACACCTTC	CASSGQRVLSNYGYTF
few	16	TRBD1	TRBV4-1	TRBJ2-3	TGCGCCAGCAGCTTTCTTCCAGGGGGCTTGGCAGATACGCAGTATTTT	CASSFLPGGLADTQYF
few	16	.	TRBV7-9	TRBJ2-6	TGTGCCAGCAGCTTAGCTACCCCCTCTGGGGCCAACGTCCTGACTTTC	CASSLATPSGANVLTF
few	18	.	TRBV11-3	TRBJ1-1	TGTGCCAGCAACTTCTCCCACGCAGGCGAAGGGCTGAACACTGAAGCTTTCTTT	CASNFSHAGEGLNTEAFF
many	16	TRBD1	TRBV7-9	TRBJ2-1	TGTGCCAGCAGCTTCATCCGCGGGACAGGGTATATTGAGCAGTTCTTC	CASSFIRGTGYIEQFF
.	15	TRBD1	TRBV28	TRBJ1-5	TGTGCCAGCACCGGACAGGGGGGAGGCAATCAGCCCCAGCATTTT	CASTGQGGGNQPQHF
many	19	TRBD1	TRBV14	TRBJ1-2	TGTGCCAGCAGCCAAGAAGGGCGCAGGAGAGACAGGGGCGTCTATGGCTACACCTTC	CASSQEGRRRDRGVYGYTF
many	15	.	TRBV5-5	TRBJ2-2	TGTGCCAGCAGCCAGTTAGGACTCACCACCGGGGAGCTGTTTTTT	CASSQLGLTTGELFF
many	16	TRBD1	TRBV28	TRBJ1-1	TGTGCCAGCAGTTCCAACAGGGGATCCGGTGGGACTGAAGCTTTCTTT	CASSSNRGSGGTEAFF
once	15	TRBD2	TRBV7-3	TRBJ2-2	TGTGCCAGCAGCTCCGGACTAGCGAACACCGGGGAGCTGTTTTTT	CASSSGLANTGELFF